This T cell receptor beta chain is from a study of blood T cell repertoires in COVID-19. The wider study: The United States, Italy and Spain provided the acute and convalescent COVID-19 samples. Sources were T cells, B-cell-depleted T cells, or PBMCs; the material itself was cDNA or gDNA.

The ends were cut back, 5 bases at V and 0 bases at J, with 11 bases in the middle. Germline CDR1 is LNHDA and CDR2 is SQIVND (reference sequence). The CDR3 covers 15 residues. The protocol was immunoSEQ multiplex PCR, while the TCRdb copy is restricted to in-frame clones and leaves out a portion. The sample lists about 220,000 clones, less than 85% occurring once. Sequencing used peripheral blood. This sequence was found in a woman in her 70s with acute or convalescent COVID-19. This chain uses TRBV19 with TRBJ2-4; D gene unclear. The CDR3 coding sequence is TGTGCCAGTAGTCCTACGCCTTTAGCCAAAAACATTCAGTACTTC. It specifies CASSPTPLAKNIQYF.